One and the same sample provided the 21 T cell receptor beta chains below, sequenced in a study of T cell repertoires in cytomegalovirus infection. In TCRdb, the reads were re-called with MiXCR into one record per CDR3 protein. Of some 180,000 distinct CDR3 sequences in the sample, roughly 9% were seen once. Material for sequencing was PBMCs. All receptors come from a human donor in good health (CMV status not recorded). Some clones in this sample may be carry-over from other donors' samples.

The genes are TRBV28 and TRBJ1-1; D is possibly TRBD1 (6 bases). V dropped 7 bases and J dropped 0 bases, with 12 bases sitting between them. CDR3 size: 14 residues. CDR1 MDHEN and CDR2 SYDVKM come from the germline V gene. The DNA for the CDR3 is TGTGCCAGCACATCAGGGGTAATGAACACTGAAGCTTTCTTT. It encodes CASTSGVMNTEAFF.

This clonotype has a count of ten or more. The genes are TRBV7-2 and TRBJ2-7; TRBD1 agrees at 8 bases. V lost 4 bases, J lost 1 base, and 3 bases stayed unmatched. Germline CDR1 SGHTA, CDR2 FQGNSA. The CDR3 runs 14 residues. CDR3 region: CASSSGQGSYEQYF. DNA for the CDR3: TGTGCCAGCAGCTCCGGACAGGGTTCCTACGAGCAGTACTTC.

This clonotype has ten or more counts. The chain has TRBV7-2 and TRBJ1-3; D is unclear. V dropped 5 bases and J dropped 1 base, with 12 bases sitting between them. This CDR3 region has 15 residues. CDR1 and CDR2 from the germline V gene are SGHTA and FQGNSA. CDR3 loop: CASSQSQGSGNTIYF. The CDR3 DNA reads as TGTGCCAGCAGCCAGTCACAAGGTTCTGGAAACACCATATATTTT. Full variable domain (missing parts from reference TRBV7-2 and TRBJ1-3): GAGVSQSPSNKVTEKGKDVELRCDPISGHTALYWYRQSLGQGLEFLIYFQGNSAPDKSGLPSDRFSAERTGGSVSTLTIQRTQQEDSAVYLCASSQSQGSGNTIYFGEGSWLTVV.

The CDR3 protein is CASSSRTSGETQYF. CDR3 DNA sequence: TGTGCCAGCAGCTCAAGGACTAGCGGGGAAACGCAGTATTTT. The chain uses TRBV7-9 and TRBJ2-3; 12 nucleotides line up with TRBD2. The CDR3 runs to 14 residues. V trimming: 4 bases; J trimming: 9 bases; junction bases outside the gene matches: 5. The V gene's germline CDR1 is SEHNR and CDR2 FQNEAQ (reference sequence). The complete variable domain, with remaining parts taken from reference TRBV7-9 and TRBJ2-3, reads DTGVSQNPRHKITKRGQNVTFRCDPISEHNRLYWYRQTLGQGPEFLTYFQNEAQLEKSRLLSDRFSAERPKGSFSTLEIQRTEQGDSAMYLCASSSRTSGETQYFGPGTRLTVL.

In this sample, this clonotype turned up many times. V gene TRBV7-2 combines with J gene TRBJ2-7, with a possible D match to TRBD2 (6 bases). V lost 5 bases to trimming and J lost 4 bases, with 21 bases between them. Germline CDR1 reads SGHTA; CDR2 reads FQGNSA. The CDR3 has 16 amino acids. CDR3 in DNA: TGTGCCAGCAGCCCAAAAGGGACTCCCGGAGGGTACGAGCAGTACTTC. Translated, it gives CASSPKGTPGGYEQYF. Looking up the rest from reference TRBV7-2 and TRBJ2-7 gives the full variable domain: GAGVSQSPSNKVTEKGKDVELRCDPISGHTALYWYRQSLGQGLEFLIYFQGNSAPDKSGLPSDRFSAERTGGSVSTLTIQRTQQEDSAVYLCASSPKGTPGGYEQYFGPGTRLTVT.

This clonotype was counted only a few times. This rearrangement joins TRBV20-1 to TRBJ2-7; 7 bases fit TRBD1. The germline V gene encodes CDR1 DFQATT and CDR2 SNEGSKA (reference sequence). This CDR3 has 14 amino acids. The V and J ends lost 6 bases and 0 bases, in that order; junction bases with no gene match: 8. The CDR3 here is CSAITGVPSYEQYF. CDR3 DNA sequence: TGCAGTGCCATTACAGGGGTCCCCTCCTACGAGCAGTACTTC.

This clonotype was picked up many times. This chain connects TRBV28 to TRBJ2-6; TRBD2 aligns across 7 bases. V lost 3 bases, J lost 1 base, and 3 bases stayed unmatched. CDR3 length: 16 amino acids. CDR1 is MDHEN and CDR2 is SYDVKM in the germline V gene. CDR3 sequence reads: CASSLGGVSGANVLTF. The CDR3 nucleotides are TGTGCCAGCAGTTTGGGAGGGGTATCTGGGGCCAACGTCCTGACTTTC.

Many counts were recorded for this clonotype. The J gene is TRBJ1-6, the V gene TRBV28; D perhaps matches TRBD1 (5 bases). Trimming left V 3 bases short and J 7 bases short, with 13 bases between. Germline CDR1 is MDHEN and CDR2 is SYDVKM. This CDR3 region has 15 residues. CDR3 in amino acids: CASSFATGMNSPLHF. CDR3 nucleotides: TGTGCCAGCAGTTTCGCCACAGGAATGAATTCACCCCTCCACTTT.

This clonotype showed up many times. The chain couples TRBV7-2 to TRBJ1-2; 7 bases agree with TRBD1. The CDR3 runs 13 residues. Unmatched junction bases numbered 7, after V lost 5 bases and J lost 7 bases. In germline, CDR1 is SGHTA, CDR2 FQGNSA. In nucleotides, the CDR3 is TGTGCCAGCAGCAACAAGGGGGCGCTTGGCTACACCTTC. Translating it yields CASSNKGALGYTF.

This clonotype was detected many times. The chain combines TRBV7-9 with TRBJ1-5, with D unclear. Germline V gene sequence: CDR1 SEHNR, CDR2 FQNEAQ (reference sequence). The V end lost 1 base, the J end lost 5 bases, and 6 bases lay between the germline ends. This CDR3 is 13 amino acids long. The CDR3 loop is CASSLVTHQPQHF. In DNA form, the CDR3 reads TGTGCCAGCAGCTTAGTTACACATCAGCCCCAGCATTTT.

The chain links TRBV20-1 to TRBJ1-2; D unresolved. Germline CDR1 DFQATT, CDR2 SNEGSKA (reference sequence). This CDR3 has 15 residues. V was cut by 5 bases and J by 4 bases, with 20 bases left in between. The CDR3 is CSAHTPQSTIYGYTF. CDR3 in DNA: TGCAGTGCTCACACTCCCCAGAGTACCATCTATGGCTACACCTTC.

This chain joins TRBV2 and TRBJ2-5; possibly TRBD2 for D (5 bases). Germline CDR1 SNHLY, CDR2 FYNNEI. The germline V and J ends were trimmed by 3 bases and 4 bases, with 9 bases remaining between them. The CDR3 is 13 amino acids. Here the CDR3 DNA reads TGTGCCAGCAGTGATAGCGAGATAGAGACCCAGTACTTC. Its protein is CASSDSEIETQYF.

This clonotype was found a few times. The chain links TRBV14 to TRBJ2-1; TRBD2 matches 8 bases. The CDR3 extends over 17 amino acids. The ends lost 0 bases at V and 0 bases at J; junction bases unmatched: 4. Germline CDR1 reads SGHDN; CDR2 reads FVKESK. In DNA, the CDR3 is TGTGCCAGCAGCCAAGAATTCGGGACTAGCTCCTACAATGAGCAGTTCTTC. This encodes CASSQEFGTSSYNEQFF.

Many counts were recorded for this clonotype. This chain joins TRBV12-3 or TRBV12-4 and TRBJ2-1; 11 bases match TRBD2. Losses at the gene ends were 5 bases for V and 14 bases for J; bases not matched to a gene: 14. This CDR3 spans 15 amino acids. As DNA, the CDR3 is TGTGCCAGCAGTCCCACTAGCGGGAGTTCTTTGATCGAGTTCTTC. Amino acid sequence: CASSPTSGSSLIEFF.

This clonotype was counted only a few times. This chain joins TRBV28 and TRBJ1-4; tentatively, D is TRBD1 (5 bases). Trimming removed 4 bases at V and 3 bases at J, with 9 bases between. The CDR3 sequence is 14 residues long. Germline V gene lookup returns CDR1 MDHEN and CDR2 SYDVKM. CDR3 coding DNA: TGTGCCAGCAGTTCCTCCAGGGCTAATGAAAAACTGTTTTTT. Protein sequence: CASSSSRANEKLFF.

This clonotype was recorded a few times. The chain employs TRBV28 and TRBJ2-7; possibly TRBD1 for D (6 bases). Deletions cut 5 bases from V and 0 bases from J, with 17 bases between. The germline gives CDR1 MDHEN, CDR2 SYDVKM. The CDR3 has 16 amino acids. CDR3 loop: CASSPYPRGSSYEQYF. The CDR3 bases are TGTGCCAGCAGTCCTTACCCCAGGGGAAGCTCCTACGAGCAGTACTTC.

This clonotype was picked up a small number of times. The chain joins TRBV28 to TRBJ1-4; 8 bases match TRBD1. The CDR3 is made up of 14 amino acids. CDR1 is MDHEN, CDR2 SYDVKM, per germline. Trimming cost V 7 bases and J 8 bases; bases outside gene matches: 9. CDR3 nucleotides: TGTGCCAGCAACATACAGGGGGTAGGGGAAAAACTGTTTTTT. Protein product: CASNIQGVGEKLFF.

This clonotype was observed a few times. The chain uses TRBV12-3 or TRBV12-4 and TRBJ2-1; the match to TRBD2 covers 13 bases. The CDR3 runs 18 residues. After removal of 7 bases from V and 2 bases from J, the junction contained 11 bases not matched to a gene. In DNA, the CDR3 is TGTGCCAGCATAAGGGGACCGACTAGCGGGGGGACCTACAATGAGCAGTTCTTC. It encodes CASIRGPTSGGTYNEQFF.

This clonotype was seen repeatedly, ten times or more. The DNA of the CDR3 is TGTGCCAGCAGCACCTGGACCCTGAACATTCAGTACTTC. This translates into CASSTWTLNIQYF. This chain joins TRBV7-2 and TRBJ2-4; no reliable D call. Germline CDR1 and CDR2: SGHTA and FQGNSA. The V gene lost 5 bases and the J gene lost 7 bases, with 12 bases spanning the gap. The length of the CDR3 is 13 residues.

CDR3: CASTPVPVEKLFF. The CDR3 region has the DNA TGTGCCAGCACTCCGGTCCCTGTGGAAAAACTGTTTTTT. This chain connects TRBV2 to TRBJ1-4; D is uncertain. CDR3 length: 13 residues. V was trimmed by 7 bases and J by 8 bases, leaving 14 bases between them. In germline, CDR1 is SNHLY, CDR2 FYNNEI.

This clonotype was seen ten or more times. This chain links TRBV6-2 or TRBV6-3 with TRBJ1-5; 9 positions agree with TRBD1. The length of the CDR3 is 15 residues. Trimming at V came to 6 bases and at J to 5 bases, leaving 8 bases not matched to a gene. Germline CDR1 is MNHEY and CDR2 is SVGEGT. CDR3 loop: CASRRTGVFDQPQHF. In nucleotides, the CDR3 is TGTGCCAGCAGGAGGACAGGGGTTTTCGATCAGCCCCAGCATTTT.